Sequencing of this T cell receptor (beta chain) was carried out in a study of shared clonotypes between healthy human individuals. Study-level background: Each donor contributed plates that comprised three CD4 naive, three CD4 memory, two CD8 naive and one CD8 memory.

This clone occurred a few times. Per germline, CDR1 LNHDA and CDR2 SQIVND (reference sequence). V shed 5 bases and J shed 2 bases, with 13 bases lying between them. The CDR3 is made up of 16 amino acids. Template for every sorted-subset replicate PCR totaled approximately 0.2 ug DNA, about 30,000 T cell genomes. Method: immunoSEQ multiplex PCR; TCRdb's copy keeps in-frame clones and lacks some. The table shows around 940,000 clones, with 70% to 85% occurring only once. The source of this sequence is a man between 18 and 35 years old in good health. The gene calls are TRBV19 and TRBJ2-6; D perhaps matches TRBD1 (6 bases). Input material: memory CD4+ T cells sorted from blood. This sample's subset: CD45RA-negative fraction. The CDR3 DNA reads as TGTGCCAGTAGTTCGCTAACAGGGCCTGGGGCCAACGTCCTGACTTTC. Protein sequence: CASSSLTGPGANVLTF. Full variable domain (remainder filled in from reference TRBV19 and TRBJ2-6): DGGITQSPKYLFRKEGQNVTLSCEQNLNHDAMYWYRQDPGQGLRLIYYSQIVNDFQKGDIAEGYSVSREKKESFPLTVTSAQKNPTAFYLCASSSLTGPGANVLTFGAGSRLTVL.